This TCR beta chain was sequenced for a study of cytomegalovirus exposure and HLA in healthy donors. V lost 3 bases to trimming and J lost 0 bases; unmatched junction nucleotides: 7. CDR3 length equals 17 residues. CDR1 and CDR2 (germline): SGHVS, FNYEAQ. The PCR had 60 Vbeta and 13 Jbeta primers. The method was immunoSEQ multiplex PCR; TCRdb's version includes in-frame clones alone and lacks a portion of them. The sample shows 25,000 to 30,000 clones, 70% of them seen only once. As concerns this clone: The antigen remains unidentified.

Study conclusions and caveats: Most TCR sequences proved rare, with some public TCRs found in many donors. Highly shared variants forming one cluster were likely a sequencing artifact. Segments of the TCR beta V type were, in most cases, productive about 90% or about 30% of the time in an earlier analysis.

Input material: PBMCs. This sequence was found in a woman aged 45-65 years in good health and CMV-seronegative. The chain links TRBV7-6 to TRBJ2-7, with 11 bases lining up with TRBD2. Here the CDR3 DNA reads TGTGCCAGCAGCTTGGGACTAGCGGAGGGGAGCTCCTACGAGCAGTACTTC. This gives the protein CASSLGLAEGSSYEQYF.